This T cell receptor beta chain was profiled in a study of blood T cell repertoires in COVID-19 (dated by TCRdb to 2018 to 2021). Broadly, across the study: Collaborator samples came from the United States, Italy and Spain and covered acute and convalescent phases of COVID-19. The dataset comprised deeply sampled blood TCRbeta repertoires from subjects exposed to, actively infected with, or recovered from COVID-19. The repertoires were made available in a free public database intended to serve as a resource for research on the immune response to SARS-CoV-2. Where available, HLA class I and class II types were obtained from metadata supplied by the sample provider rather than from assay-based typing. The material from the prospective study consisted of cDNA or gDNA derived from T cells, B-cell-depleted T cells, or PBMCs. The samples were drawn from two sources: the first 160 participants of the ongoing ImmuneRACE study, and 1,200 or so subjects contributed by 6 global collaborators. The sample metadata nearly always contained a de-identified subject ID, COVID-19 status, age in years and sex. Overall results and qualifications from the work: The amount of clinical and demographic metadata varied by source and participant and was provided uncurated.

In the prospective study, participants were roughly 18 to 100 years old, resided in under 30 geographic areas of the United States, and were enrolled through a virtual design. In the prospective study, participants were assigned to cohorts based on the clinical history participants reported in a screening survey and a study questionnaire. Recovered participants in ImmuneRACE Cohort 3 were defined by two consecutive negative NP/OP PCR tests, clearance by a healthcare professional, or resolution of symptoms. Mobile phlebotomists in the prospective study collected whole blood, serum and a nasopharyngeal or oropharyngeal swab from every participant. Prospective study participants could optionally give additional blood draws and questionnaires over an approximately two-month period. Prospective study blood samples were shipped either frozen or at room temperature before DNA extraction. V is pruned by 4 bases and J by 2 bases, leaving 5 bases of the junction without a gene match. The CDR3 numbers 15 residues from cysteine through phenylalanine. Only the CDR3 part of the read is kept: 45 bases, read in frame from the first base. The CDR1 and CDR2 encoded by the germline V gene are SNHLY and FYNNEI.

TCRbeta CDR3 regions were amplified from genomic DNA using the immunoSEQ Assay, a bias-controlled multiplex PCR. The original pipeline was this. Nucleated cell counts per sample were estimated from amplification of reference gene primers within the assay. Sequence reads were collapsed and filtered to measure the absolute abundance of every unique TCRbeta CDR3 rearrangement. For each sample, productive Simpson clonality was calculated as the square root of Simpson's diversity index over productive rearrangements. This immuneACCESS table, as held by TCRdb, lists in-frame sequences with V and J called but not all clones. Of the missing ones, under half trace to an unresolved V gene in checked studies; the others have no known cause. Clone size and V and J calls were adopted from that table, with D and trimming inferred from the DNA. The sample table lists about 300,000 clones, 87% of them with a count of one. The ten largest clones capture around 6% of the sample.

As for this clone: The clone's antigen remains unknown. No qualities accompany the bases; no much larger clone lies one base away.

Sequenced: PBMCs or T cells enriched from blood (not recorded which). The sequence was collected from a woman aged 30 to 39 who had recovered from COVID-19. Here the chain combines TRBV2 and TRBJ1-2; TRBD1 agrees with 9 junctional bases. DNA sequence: TGTGCCAGCAGTGGGGGGACAGGGTGGAACTATGGCTACACCTTC. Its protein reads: CASSGGTGWNYGYTF. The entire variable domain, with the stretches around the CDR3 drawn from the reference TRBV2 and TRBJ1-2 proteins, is EPEVTQTPSHQVTQMGQEVILRCVPISNHLYFYWYRQILGQKVEFLVSFYNNEISEKSEIFDDQFSVERPDGSNFTLKIRSTKLEDSAMYFCASSGGTGWNYGYTFGSGTRLTVV.